These T cell receptor beta chains were read from a single sample in a study of blood T cells in healthy people across ages. Using its own MiXCR run on the 5' RACE reads, TCRdb lists one record per CDR3 protein. Of 1.8 million or so distinct CDR3 sequences in the sample, around 40% were seen once. Specimen: blood. The receptors come from a human donor in good health. The CDR3 runs from the conserved cysteine through the conserved F or W. Fields, in order: D gene, clone size, V gene, J gene, CDR3 DNA, CDR3 protein. D genes are given only for firm matches. Expanded clones are given a class, and other clones once, few, many or no size at all.

>-|few|TRBV9|TRBJ2-3
TGTGCCAGCAGCGTAGTGGCGGGCGCAACAGATACGCAGTATTTT
CASSVVAGATDTQYF
>TRBD1|few|TRBV3-1|TRBJ1-2
TGTGCCAGCAGCCATGTCCGGGACAGCTACGGCTACACCTTC
CASSHVRDSYGYTF
>-|few|TRBV7-2|TRBJ2-1
TGTGCCAGCAGCTTAGCTTCGGGGTCAGGAGAGCAGTTCTTC
CASSLASGSGEQFF
>TRBD1|few|TRBV29-1|TRBJ2-7
TGCAGCGTGGAAGGGACAGGGGCCCCCTACGAGCAGTACTTC
CSVEGTGAPYEQYF
>-|few|TRBV7-9|TRBJ2-7
TGTGCCAGCAGCTTAGGCATCAACGGGTACGAGCAGTACTTC
CASSLGINGYEQYF
>-|-|TRBV5-6|TRBJ2-1
TGTGCCAGCAGCTTGGGGGGCGCGTTTAATGAGCAGTTCTTC
CASSLGGAFNEQFF
>-|-|TRBV29-1|TRBJ2-3
TGCACCGTCCGTCGGGTCAGCACAGATACGCAGTATTTT
CTVRRVSTDTQYF
>TRBD1|few|TRBV6-2/TRBV6-3|TRBJ1-5
TGTGCCAGCAGGTCCGCCCTGGACAGGGGCAATCAGCCCCAGCATTTT
CASRSALDRGNQPQHF
>-|-|TRBV20-1|TRBJ2-1
TGCAGTGCTAGCCCCGTCAGGGGTTGGGGGGACAATGAGCAGTTCTTC
CSASPVRGWGDNEQFF
>-|-|TRBV28|TRBJ2-2
TGTGCCAGCAGTTCTCCCGGGAATCCCGGGGAGCTGTTTTTT
CASSSPGNPGELFF
>TRBD1|once|TRBV27|TRBJ2-4
TGTGCCAGCAGTCCCATAGGACAGGGCCAGCAGTACTTC
CASSPIGQGQQYF
>-|-|TRBV7-2|TRBJ2-7
TGTGCCAGCAGCCCCCAAAGCTGGACAGCCCCCAATGGCTACGAGCAGTACTTC
CASSPQSWTAPNGYEQYF
>TRBD1|-|TRBV6-6|TRBJ1-6
TGTGCCAGCAGTTACCCAACGGGACAGTTACTCCACTTT
CASSYPTGQLLHF
>-|-|TRBV24-1|TRBJ2-7
TGTGCCACCAGTGAGCAGGGGAACACTCAGCAGTACTTC
CATSEQGNTQQYF
>TRBD2|-|TRBV12-3/TRBV12-4|TRBJ2-3
TGTGCCAGCAGTTTAAGCGGGGCAGCAGATACGCAGTATTTT
CASSLSGAADTQYF
>-|-|TRBV20-1|TRBJ1-6
TGCAGTGCTCTCCAGTGGGGGGCAGGTTGGAATTCACCCCTCCACTTT
CSALQWGAGWNSPLHF
>-|-|TRBV24-1|TRBJ2-2
TGTGCCACCAGTGATGGGGAATGGAACACCGGGGAGCTGTTTTTT
CATSDGEWNTGELFF
>-|-|TRBV20-1|TRBJ1-2
TGCAGTGCTATGACACACTATGACTACACCTTC
CSAMTHYDYTF
>-|-|TRBV6-5|TRBJ1-5
TGTGCCAGCACTGCTAGGGAAGATCAGCCCCAGCATTTT
CASTAREDQPQHF
>-|-|TRBV7-9|TRBJ1-4
TGTGCCGGCAGCCTCGGACAGTATGGAGAAAAACTGTTTTTT
CAGSLGQYGEKLFF
>-|few|TRBV6-2/TRBV6-3|TRBJ2-3
TGTGCCAGCAGTAACCGACTTTACACAGATACGCAGTATTTT
CASSNRLYTDTQYF
>-|-|TRBV6-5|TRBJ2-3
TGTGCCAGCAGCCCCAGCGGGACATCTAGCACAGATACGCAGTATTTT
CASSPSGTSSTDTQYF
>TRBD2|-|TRBV5-1|TRBJ2-3
TGCGCCAGCAGCTTGCGACTAGCGGGGGGGCCCGGCACAGATACGCAGTATTTT
CASSLRLAGGPGTDTQYF
>-|-|TRBV7-3|TRBJ1-2
TGTGCCAGCAGCTTTACAGGCGCCGGGTCAGCCTACACCTTC
CASSFTGAGSAYTF
>-|-|TRBV20-1|TRBJ2-7
TGCAGTGCCTTGGGACTTTCCTACGAGCAGTACTTC
CSALGLSYEQYF
>-|-|TRBV18|TRBJ2-3
TGTGCCAGCTCACCGCGCTTAAGCGGCAGCACAGATGCGCAGTATTTT
CASSPRLSGSTDAQYF
>-|few|TRBV20-1|TRBJ2-1
TGCAGTGCTAGGTTAATTGAGTTGGGACCTAAGGAAGTCTACAATGAGCAGTTCTTC
CSARLIELGPKEVYNEQFF
>TRBD1|-|TRBV29-1|TRBJ2-1
TGCAGCGTTGAAGACCAGGACAGGGAACGGAAGTTCTTC
CSVEDQDRERKFF
>TRBD2|few|TRBV7-9|TRBJ2-4
TGTGCCAGCAGCTTAGCTCTAGCCGGGGGGGACATTCAGTACTTC
CASSLALAGGDIQYF
>-|few|TRBV11-3|TRBJ2-6
TGTGCCAGCAGCTTGGGTTGGACCAACGTCCTGACTTTC
CASSLGWTNVLTF
>-|-|TRBV27|TRBJ2-3
TGTGCCAGCAGTTTCGGCTCCCTGGGTACGCAGTATTTT
CASSFGSLGTQYF
>TRBD1|-|TRBV6-6|TRBJ2-7
TGTGCCAGCAGTTTCCACAGACAGGGAAACCCCTACGAGCAGTACTTC
CASSFHRQGNPYEQYF
>TRBD1|few|TRBV4-1|TRBJ2-1
TGCGCCAGCAGCCAGGGACAGGGAGCACCCTTTATCGCTGAGCAGTTCTTC
CASSQGQGAPFIAEQFF
>-|-|TRBV4-3|TRBJ2-7
TGCGCCAGCAGCCTAGTGAGGGCCCGTGAATACGAGCAGTACTTC
CASSLVRAREYEQYF
>TRBD2|few|TRBV7-8|TRBJ2-3
TGTGCCAGCAGCTTAAGCGGGGGGAAAACAGATACGCAGTATTTT
CASSLSGGKTDTQYF
>-|-|TRBV27|TRBJ2-1
TGTGCCAGCAGCAAACATGGTGACAGGTTACCCTACAATGAGCAGTTCTTC
CASSKHGDRLPYNEQFF
>TRBD1|once|TRBV11-2|TRBJ2-1
TGTGCCAGCAGCCCTCCTTCCCCAGGACAGGTCGACAATGAGCAGTTCTTC
CASSPPSPGQVDNEQFF
>TRBD1|few|TRBV3-1|TRBJ1-6
TGTGCCAGCAGCCAAGGACAGGGAACTTCACCCCTCCACTTT
CASSQGQGTSPLHF
>-|-|TRBV10-3|TRBJ2-7
TGTGCCATCAGTGAGTTTGGGGGGCGCACCCACGAGCAGTACTTC
CAISEFGGRTHEQYF
>-|-|TRBV6-5|TRBJ2-7
TGTGCCAGCAGTTACATGGGAGGAAACGAGCAGTACTTC
CASSYMGGNEQYF
>-|few|TRBV5-1|TRBJ2-6
TGCGCCAGCAGGGGACACCCAGCAGAGCACTCTGGGGCCAACGTCCTGACTTTC
CASRGHPAEHSGANVLTF